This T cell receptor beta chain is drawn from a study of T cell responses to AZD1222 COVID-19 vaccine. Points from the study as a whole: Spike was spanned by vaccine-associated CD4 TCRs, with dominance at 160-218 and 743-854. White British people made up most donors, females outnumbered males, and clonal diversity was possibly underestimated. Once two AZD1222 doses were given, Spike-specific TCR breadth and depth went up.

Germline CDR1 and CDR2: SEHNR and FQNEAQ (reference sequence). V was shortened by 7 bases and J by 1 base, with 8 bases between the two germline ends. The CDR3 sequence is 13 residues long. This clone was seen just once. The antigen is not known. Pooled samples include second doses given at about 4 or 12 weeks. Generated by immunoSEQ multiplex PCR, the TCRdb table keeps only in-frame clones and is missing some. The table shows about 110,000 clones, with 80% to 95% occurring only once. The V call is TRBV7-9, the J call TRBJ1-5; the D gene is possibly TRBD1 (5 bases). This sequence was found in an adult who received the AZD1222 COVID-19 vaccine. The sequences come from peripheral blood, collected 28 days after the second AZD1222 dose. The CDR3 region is CASTRDSNQPQHF. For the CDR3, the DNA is TGTGCCAGCACTCGGGACAGCAATCAGCCCCAGCATTTT.